This TCR delta chain comes out of a study of delta chain sequences of gamma delta T cells (dated 2017 in TCRdb). The CDR3 has 21 amino acids, counting the end cysteine and phenylalanine. The DNA shown is the 63-base CDR3, in frame from base 1. Looking up the germline V gene yields CDR1 GEAIGNYY and CDR2 EKD. Regarding this clone: The target of this receptor is not known. It is likely a read error: a sequence one base away is far more abundant. Other DNA sequences from this sample encode an identical CDR3 as well.

The library came from 5' RACE. The instrument given in TCRdb is Illumina MiSeq. Clone calls in TCRdb were regenerated from the public reads with CATT, after which identical DNA sequences shared one row. In all, the sample holds fewer than 2,500 delta-chain clones, and about 26% of those were seen once. Of the sample, approximately 16% falls within the top ten clones. The sequence links TRDV2 to TRDJ3; 12 central nucleotides agree with TRDD3. Sequencing was carried out using either unsorted cells or a sorted T cell fraction (not recorded which). This TCR was recovered from a human donor in good health. The DNA sequence is as follows: TGTGCCTGTGACACCGGGGCCTTACTGGGGGATACTACCCGGGACACCCGTCAGATGTTTTTC. Its translation reads: CACDTGALLGDTTRDTRQMFF.